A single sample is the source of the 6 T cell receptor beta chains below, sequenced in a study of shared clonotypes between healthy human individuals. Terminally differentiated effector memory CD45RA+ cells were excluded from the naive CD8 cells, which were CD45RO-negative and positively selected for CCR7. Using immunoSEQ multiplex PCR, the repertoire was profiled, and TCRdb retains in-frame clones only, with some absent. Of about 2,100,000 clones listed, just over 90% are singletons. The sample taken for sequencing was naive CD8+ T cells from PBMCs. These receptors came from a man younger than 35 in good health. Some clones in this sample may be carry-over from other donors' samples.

The CDR3 DNA reads as TGCGCCAGCAGCTGGGAATCCCCCTACGAGCAGTACTTC. Translated, it gives CASSWESPYEQYF. The J gene is TRBJ2-7, the V gene TRBV5-1; the D is unclear. Trimming cost V 3 bases and J 2 bases, with 9 bases left between them. CDR3 length: 13 amino acids. The germline V gene has CDR1 SGHRS and CDR2 YFSETQ.

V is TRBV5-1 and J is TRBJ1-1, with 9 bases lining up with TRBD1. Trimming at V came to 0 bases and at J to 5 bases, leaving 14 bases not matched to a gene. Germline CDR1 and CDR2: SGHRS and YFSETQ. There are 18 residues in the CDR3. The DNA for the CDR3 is TGCGCCAGCAGCTTGGACGGGTGGGACAGGGAAGGATGGACTGAAGCTTTCTTT. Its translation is CASSLDGWDREGWTEAFF. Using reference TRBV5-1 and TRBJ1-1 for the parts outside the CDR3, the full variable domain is KAGVTQTPRYLIKTRGQQVTLSCSPISGHRSVSWYQQTPGQGLQFLFEYFSETQRNKGNFPGRFSGRQFSNSRSEMNVSTLELGDSALYLCASSLDGWDREGWTEAFFGQGTRLTVV.

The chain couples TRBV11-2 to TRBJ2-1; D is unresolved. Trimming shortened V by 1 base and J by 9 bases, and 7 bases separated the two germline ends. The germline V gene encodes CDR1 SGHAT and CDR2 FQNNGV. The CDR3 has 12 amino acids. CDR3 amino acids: CASSLVPREQFF. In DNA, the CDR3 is TGTGCCAGCAGCTTAGTCCCACGTGAGCAGTTCTTC.

CDR3 in amino acids: CASSLRQEKPYEQYF. CDR3 DNA: TGTGCCAGCAGCTTACGACAGGAGAAACCCTACGAGCAGTACTTC. The J gene is TRBJ2-5, the V gene TRBV7-9; D is possibly TRBD1 (6 bases). Matching the DNA end better, TRBJ2-7 makes the J call doubtful. The CDR3 runs to 15 residues. Germline values: CDR1 SEHNR, CDR2 FQNEAQ (reference sequence).

This CDR3 is CASDPARVSNQPQHF. CDR3 DNA sequence: TGTGCCAGTGACCCGGCGAGGGTTAGCAATCAGCCCCAGCATTTT. The chain uses TRBV19 and TRBJ1-5; no reliable D call. Germline lookup yields CDR1 LNHDA and CDR2 SQIVND (reference sequence). The V end lost 8 bases, the J end lost 0 bases, and 14 bases lay between the germline ends. This CDR3 is 15 amino acids long.

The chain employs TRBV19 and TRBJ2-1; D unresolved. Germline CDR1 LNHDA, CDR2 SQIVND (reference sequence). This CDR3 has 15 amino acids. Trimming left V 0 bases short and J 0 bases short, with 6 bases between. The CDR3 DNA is TGTGCCAGTAGTATAGATAGAACCTCCTACAATGAGCAGTTCTTC. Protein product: CASSIDRTSYNEQFF.